This T cell receptor (beta chain) was retrieved from a study of CXCR3-negative and CXCR3-positive naive CD8 T cells. Via 5' RACE with UMI labels, TRB cDNA libraries were prepared. TCRdb re-analyzed the 5' RACE reads; it lists each CDR3 protein once, without DNA. Recorded here are some 130,000 distinct CDR3 sequences; the top ten clones represent 0.25% to 0.35%. Study-wide results and limits: For naive cells, CXCR3-negative and CXCR3-positive subsets had similar TRBV-TRBJ usage; for memory cells, usage differed.

Sorting yielded triplicates of 300,000 cells for each CD8+ T cell subset. The authors gated naive CD8+ T cells as CD45RO-CCR7+CD27+CD95-. The CDR3 is 15 residues long. Of note for this clonotype: Antigen unknown.

The rearrangement links TRBV12-3 or TRBV12-4 to TRBJ2-7; TCRdb returns TRBD2, unconfirmable since there is no DNA. Sequences were obtained from naive CXCR3- CD8+ T cells from blood. Subset given: CD45RO-CCR7+CD27+CD95- naive CD8+ T cells lacking CXCR3 (TNR3-). The TCR sequence derives from a human donor in good health. Some clones in this sample may be carry-over from other donors' samples. CDR3 residues: CASSYSGRPSYEQYF.